A single sample gave rise to the 6 T cell receptor beta chains below, sequenced in a study of T-cell memory formation after mild COVID-19. TCRdb re-derived calls from the 5' RACE reads in MiXCR, one entry per CDR3 protein. There are about 430,000 distinct CDR3 sequences in the sample; approximately 18% occur only once, and roughly 21% lies in the top ten. Material for sequencing was PBMCs or a T cell subset sorted from them (not recorded which). These receptors were taken from a man between 18 and 29 years old who had mild COVID-19 (a few samples of this study predate the infection). Cell type and time point are not known.

This clonotype appeared a few times. Here the CDR3 reads CSAFPGTGGYTQYF. The CDR3 nucleotides are TGCAGTGCCTTCCCCGGGACCGGGGGTTATACGCAGTATTTT. This chain joins TRBV20-1 and TRBJ2-3; tentative D call: TRBD2 (6 bases). V dropped 6 bases and J dropped 7 bases, with 20 bases sitting between them. This CDR3 is built from 14 residues. Germline V CDR1 and CDR2: DFQATT, SNEGSKA (reference sequence).

This clonotype was observed a few times. The chain combines TRBV7-3 with TRBJ1-1; no clear D. Germline lookup yields CDR1 SGHTA and CDR2 FQGTGA. The CDR3 runs 14 residues. V was pared by 3 bases and J by 4 bases, with 12 bases between. CDR3 nucleotide sequence: TGTGCCAGCAGCTTGTCTTACTCGGCCACTGAAGCTTTCTTT. Amino acid sequence: CASSLSYSATEAFF.

This clonotype was picked up a small number of times. The chain employs TRBV12-3 or TRBV12-4 and TRBJ2-1; D is uncertain. V lost 6 bases and J 4 bases, leaving 16 bases between the germline ends. The CDR3 is 15 residues long. The DNA for the CDR3 is TGTGCCAGCAGCTCCGGTTTAGGGCAGTACAATGAGCAGTTCTTC. This translates into CASSSGLGQYNEQFF.

This clonotype was detected only a few times. The V call is TRBV10-3, the J call TRBJ1-4; tentative D call: TRBD1 (6 bases). Trimming took 8 bases from V and 4 from J, leaving 11 bases between them. This CDR3 comprises 13 residues. Germline CDR1 reads ENHRY; CDR2 reads SYGVKD. CDR3 coding DNA: TGTGCCATCGGGGGACAAGTTAATGAAAAACTGTTTTTT. Encoded protein: CAIGGQVNEKLFF.

Turning to this clonotype: An end of the junction differs from the germline gene, which may be a read error. This chain joins TRBV5-1 and TRBJ2-5; 11 positions agree with TRBD1. This CDR3 has 16 residues. Per the germline V gene, CDR1 is SGHRS and CDR2 is YFSETQ. The CDR3 sequence: CDSSTRTGGFIETQYF. As DNA, the CDR3 is TGCGACAGCAGCACAAGGACAGGGGGCTTTATCGAGACCCAGTACTTC.

The chain uses TRBV7-8 and TRBJ2-1, with D maybe TRBD1 (6 bases). The CDR3 length is 15 residues. V lost 1 base, J lost 0 bases, and 7 bases lay in between. Germline values: CDR1 SGHVS, CDR2 FQNEAQ. The DNA for the CDR3 is TGTGCCAGCAGCTTAGGGGGGCACTCCTACAATGAGCAGTTCTTC. Its protein is CASSLGGHSYNEQFF.